These T cell receptor beta chains were read from a single sample in a study of blood T cell repertoires in COVID-19. The protocol was immunoSEQ multiplex PCR, while the TCRdb copy is restricted to in-frame clones and leaves out a portion. The profile covers a few hundred thousand clones, with roughly 84% appearing a single time and roughly 2.3% taken by the ten largest. The sample consisted of peripheral blood. Receptors originate from a woman in her sixties or seventies with acute or convalescent COVID-19. CDR3s include the opening cysteine and the closing phenylalanine or tryptophan. The order of the fields is clone size, J gene, V gene, CDR3 length, D gene, CDR3 protein, CDR3 DNA. D genes are given only for firm matches. A clone size is listed for some rows: how often the clone was seen (once, few, many), or a class if it is expanded.

>.|TRBJ2-7|TRBV7-9|13|.
CASSASPSYEQYF
TGTGCCAGCAGCGCCTCCCCTAGCTACGAGCAGTACTTC
>once|TRBJ2-1|TRBV5-1|16|TRBD2
CASSLPGTSGYNEQFF
TGTGCCAGCAGCTTGCCCGGGACTAGCGGTTACAATGAGCAGTTCTTC
>few|TRBJ1-2|TRBV2|14|.
CASSVILTGHGYTF
TGTGCCAGCAGTGTAATTCTAACAGGGCATGGCTACACCTTC
>.|TRBJ1-2|TRBV9|11|.
CASSPGLGYTF
TGTGCCAGCAGCCCGGGACTTGGCTACACCTTC
>.|TRBJ2-1|TRBV7-8|19|TRBD2
CASSLRLGKGLAENNEQFF
TGTGCCAGCAGCTTACGATTGGGAAAAGGACTAGCGGAGAACAATGAGCAGTTCTTC
>.|TRBJ1-6|TRBV5-5|13|.
CASSFDRMFPLHF
TGTGCCAGCAGCTTTGACAGGATGTTCCCTCTCCACTTT
>.|TRBJ2-5|TRBV5-1|14|.
CASSLYRRAQTQYF
TGCGCCAGCAGCCTCTACCGCCGTGCCCAGACCCAGTACTTC
>.|TRBJ2-7|TRBV6-1|13|.
CASSDRATYEQYF
TGTGCCAGCAGTGACAGGGCAACCTACGAGCAGTACTTC
>few|TRBJ1-5|TRBV15|10|.
CATNYGAQHF
TGTGCCACCAACTACGGGGCCCAGCATTTT
>.|TRBJ2-1|TRBV5-5|12|.
CASSYGDNEQFF
TGTGCCAGCAGCTACGGGGACAATGAGCAGTTCTTC
>.|TRBJ2-1|TRBV4-1|15|.
CASSPAGPGNNEQFF
TGCGCCAGCAGCCCCGCCGGACCGGGAAACAATGAGCAGTTCTTC
>.|TRBJ2-2|TRBV7-9|13|.
CASSFLSAGELFF
TGTGCCAGCAGCTTCCTCTCAGCCGGGGAGCTGTTTTTT
>.|TRBJ1-6|TRBV13|16|.
CASSLGRNRGYSPLHF
TGTGCCAGCAGCTTAGGCCGGAATAGGGGGTATTCACCCCTCCACTTT
>.|TRBJ2-5|TRBV15|12|.
CATSRDLETQYF
TGTGCCACCAGCAGAGATCTTGAGACCCAGTACTTC
>once|TRBJ2-7|TRBV5-1|17|TRBD1
CASSIRDRGQETYEQYF
TGCGCCAGCAGCATCCGGGACAGGGGCCAAGAAACCTACGAGCAGTACTTC
>many|TRBJ1-1|TRBV6-5|13|TRBD1
CASSSRDRTKAFF
TGTGCCAGCAGTTCGAGGGACAGGACTAAAGCTTTCTTT
>.|TRBJ1-2|TRBV27|15|.
CASSQSRDTLEGYTF
TGTGCCAGCAGCCAAAGCCGGGACACCCTAGAGGGCTACACCTTC
>.|TRBJ1-2|TRBV28|14|.
CASSVIAGDYGYTF
TGTGCCAGCAGTGTCATTGCGGGGGACTATGGCTACACCTTC
>few|TRBJ2-5|TRBV7-2|16|.
CASSSTAGQTSETQYF
TGTGCCAGCAGCTCTACCGCGGGACAGACTTCGGAGACCCAGTACTTC
>.|TRBJ2-5|TRBV2|15|.
CASSAYDRTRETQYF
TGTGCCAGCAGTGCCTATGACAGGACGCGAGAGACCCAGTACTTC
>.|TRBJ1-4|TRBV7-6|14|.
CASSQVGTNEKLFF
TGTGCCAGCAGCCAGGTTGGAACTAATGAAAAACTGTTTTTT
>.|TRBJ2-1|TRBV11-2|17|TRBD2
CASSPFLSGGLYNEQFF
TGTGCCAGCAGCCCCTTCCTTAGCGGGGGCCTATACAATGAGCAGTTCTTC
>.|TRBJ2-3|TRBV3-1/TRBV3-2|16|.
CASSSTSGIRADTQYF
TGTGCCAGCAGCTCAACCTCCGGGATTCGCGCAGATACGCAGTATTTT
>.|TRBJ2-3|TRBV13|14|.
CASSLGTQGDTQYF
TGTGCCAGCAGCTTAGGGACCCAGGGAGATACGCAGTATTTT
>.|TRBJ2-3|TRBV7-8|16|TRBD2
CASIPGIRGGVDTQYF
TGTGCCAGCATCCCAGGAATACGGGGGGGTGTAGATACGCAGTATTTT
>.|TRBJ2-5|TRBV5-1|14|TRBD2
CASSLAGGLETQYF
TGCGCCAGCAGCTTGGCCGGGGGGTTAGAGACCCAGTACTTC
>.|TRBJ1-1|TRBV2|14|TRBD1
CASSLGQGLKKAFF
TGTGCCAGCAGTTTGGGACAGGGGTTGAAGAAAGCTTTCTTT
>.|TRBJ2-1|TRBV7-2|14|.
CASSPGLISNEQFF
TGTGCCAGCAGCCCGGGACTGATTTCCAATGAGCAGTTCTTC
>once|TRBJ2-3|TRBV11-3|14|TRBD1
CASSLGTGSDTQYF
TGTGCCAGCAGCTTAGGGACAGGATCAGATACGCAGTATTTT
>.|TRBJ1-5|TRBV4-1|14|.
CASSQEFRAQPQHF
TGCGCCAGCAGCCAAGAATTTCGAGCACAGCCCCAGCATTTT
>.|TRBJ2-1|TRBV29-1|14|TRBD2
CSVDGTSGGYEQFF
TGCAGCGTTGACGGGACTAGCGGGGGCTATGAGCAGTTCTTC
>.|TRBJ2-2|TRBV21-1|13|.
CASSKFSTGELFF
TGTGCCAGCAGCAAATTCAGTACCGGGGAGCTGTTTTTT
>.|TRBJ1-4|TRBV7-9|15|TRBD1
CASSLQGAPGEKLFF
TGTGCCAGCAGCTTACAGGGGGCGCCTGGTGAAAAACTGTTTTTT
>few|TRBJ1-4|TRBV7-9|15|.
CASTSGGAANEKLFF
TGTGCCAGCACCTCAGGAGGGGCGGCTAATGAAAAACTGTTTTTT
>.|TRBJ2-5|TRBV5-1|16|TRBD2
CASSSRTSGAQETQYF
TGCGCCAGCAGCTCTCGGACTAGCGGGGCACAAGAGACCCAGTACTTC
>.|TRBJ1-2|TRBV10-1|16|TRBD1
CASSERVEGAGYGYTF
TGCGCCAGCAGTGAGAGGGTTGAGGGGGCGGGGTATGGCTACACCTTC